This is a list of T cell receptor beta chains from one sample in a study of T cells in narcolepsy. The assay was immunoSEQ multiplex PCR, and TCRdb's table has in-frame clones only and misses some. The data contain some 30,000 clones, around 83% of them singletons. Sample: CD45RA- memory CD4+ T cells from PBMCs. The origin of the receptors is a human donor with narcolepsy. Each CDR3 is given with its conserved first and last residue. D genes are given only for firm matches. Not all rows give a size; the values are once, few, many and, for expanded clones, a class.

size	D	V	J	CDR3	DNA
once	.	TRBV10-1	TRBJ1-2	CASSESMEGKTGYTF	TGCGCCAGCAGTGAGTCGATGGAGGGGAAAACTGGCTACACCTTC
few	.	TRBV4-3	TRBJ1-2	CASSQDQGSNYGYTF	TGCGCCAGCAGCCAAGATCAAGGCAGTAACTATGGCTACACCTTC
.	TRBD1	TRBV7-9	TRBJ1-4	CASSSGGGEKLFF	TGTGCCAGCAGCTCAGGGGGAGGGGAAAAACTGTTTTTT
.	TRBD1	TRBV7-6	TRBJ1-1	CASSLGTGGSMGTEAFF	TGTGCCAGCAGCTTAGGGACAGGGGGATCGATGGGCACTGAAGCTTTCTTT
.	.	TRBV20-1	TRBJ1-1	CSALLSGWAFF	TGCAGTGCTCTGCTTTCAGGGTGGGCTTTCTTT
.	TRBD1	TRBV10-2	TRBJ1-1	CASSGDSEYTEAFF	TGCGCCAGCAGTGGGGACAGCGAATACACTGAAGCTTTCTTT
.	.	TRBV30	TRBJ2-7	CAWSVLPPRGARYEQYF	TGTGCCTGGAGTGTACTCCCCCCCCGGGGGGCCAGGTACGAGCAGTACTTC
.	.	TRBV29-1	TRBJ1-1	CSVEEGQGWEAFF	TGCAGCGTTGAAGAGGGGCAGGGGTGGGAAGCTTTCTTT
.	.	TRBV11-2	TRBJ1-5	CASSLLQGGNQPQHF	TGTGCCAGCAGCTTACTTCAGGGAGGGAATCAGCCCCAGCATTTT
.	TRBD1	TRBV6-5	TRBJ1-2	CASSAGQAGGYTF	TGTGCCAGCAGCGCGGGACAGGCCGGGGGCTACACCTTC
.	.	TRBV28	TRBJ1-1	CASSLGTTGNTEAFF	TGTGCCAGCAGTTTAGGGACCACAGGGAACACTGAAGCTTTCTTT
.	.	TRBV10-1	TRBJ2-2	CASNPSSTGELFF	TGCGCCAGCAATCCCTCTTCTACCGGGGAGCTGTTTTTT
.	.	TRBV4-2	TRBJ1-2	CASSQERVGYGYTF	TGTGCCAGCAGCCAAGAAAGGGTCGGGTATGGCTACACCTTC
.	.	TRBV5-1	TRBJ2-7	CASSSGGYEQYF	TGCGCCAGCAGCTCAGGGGGGTACGAGCAGTACTTC